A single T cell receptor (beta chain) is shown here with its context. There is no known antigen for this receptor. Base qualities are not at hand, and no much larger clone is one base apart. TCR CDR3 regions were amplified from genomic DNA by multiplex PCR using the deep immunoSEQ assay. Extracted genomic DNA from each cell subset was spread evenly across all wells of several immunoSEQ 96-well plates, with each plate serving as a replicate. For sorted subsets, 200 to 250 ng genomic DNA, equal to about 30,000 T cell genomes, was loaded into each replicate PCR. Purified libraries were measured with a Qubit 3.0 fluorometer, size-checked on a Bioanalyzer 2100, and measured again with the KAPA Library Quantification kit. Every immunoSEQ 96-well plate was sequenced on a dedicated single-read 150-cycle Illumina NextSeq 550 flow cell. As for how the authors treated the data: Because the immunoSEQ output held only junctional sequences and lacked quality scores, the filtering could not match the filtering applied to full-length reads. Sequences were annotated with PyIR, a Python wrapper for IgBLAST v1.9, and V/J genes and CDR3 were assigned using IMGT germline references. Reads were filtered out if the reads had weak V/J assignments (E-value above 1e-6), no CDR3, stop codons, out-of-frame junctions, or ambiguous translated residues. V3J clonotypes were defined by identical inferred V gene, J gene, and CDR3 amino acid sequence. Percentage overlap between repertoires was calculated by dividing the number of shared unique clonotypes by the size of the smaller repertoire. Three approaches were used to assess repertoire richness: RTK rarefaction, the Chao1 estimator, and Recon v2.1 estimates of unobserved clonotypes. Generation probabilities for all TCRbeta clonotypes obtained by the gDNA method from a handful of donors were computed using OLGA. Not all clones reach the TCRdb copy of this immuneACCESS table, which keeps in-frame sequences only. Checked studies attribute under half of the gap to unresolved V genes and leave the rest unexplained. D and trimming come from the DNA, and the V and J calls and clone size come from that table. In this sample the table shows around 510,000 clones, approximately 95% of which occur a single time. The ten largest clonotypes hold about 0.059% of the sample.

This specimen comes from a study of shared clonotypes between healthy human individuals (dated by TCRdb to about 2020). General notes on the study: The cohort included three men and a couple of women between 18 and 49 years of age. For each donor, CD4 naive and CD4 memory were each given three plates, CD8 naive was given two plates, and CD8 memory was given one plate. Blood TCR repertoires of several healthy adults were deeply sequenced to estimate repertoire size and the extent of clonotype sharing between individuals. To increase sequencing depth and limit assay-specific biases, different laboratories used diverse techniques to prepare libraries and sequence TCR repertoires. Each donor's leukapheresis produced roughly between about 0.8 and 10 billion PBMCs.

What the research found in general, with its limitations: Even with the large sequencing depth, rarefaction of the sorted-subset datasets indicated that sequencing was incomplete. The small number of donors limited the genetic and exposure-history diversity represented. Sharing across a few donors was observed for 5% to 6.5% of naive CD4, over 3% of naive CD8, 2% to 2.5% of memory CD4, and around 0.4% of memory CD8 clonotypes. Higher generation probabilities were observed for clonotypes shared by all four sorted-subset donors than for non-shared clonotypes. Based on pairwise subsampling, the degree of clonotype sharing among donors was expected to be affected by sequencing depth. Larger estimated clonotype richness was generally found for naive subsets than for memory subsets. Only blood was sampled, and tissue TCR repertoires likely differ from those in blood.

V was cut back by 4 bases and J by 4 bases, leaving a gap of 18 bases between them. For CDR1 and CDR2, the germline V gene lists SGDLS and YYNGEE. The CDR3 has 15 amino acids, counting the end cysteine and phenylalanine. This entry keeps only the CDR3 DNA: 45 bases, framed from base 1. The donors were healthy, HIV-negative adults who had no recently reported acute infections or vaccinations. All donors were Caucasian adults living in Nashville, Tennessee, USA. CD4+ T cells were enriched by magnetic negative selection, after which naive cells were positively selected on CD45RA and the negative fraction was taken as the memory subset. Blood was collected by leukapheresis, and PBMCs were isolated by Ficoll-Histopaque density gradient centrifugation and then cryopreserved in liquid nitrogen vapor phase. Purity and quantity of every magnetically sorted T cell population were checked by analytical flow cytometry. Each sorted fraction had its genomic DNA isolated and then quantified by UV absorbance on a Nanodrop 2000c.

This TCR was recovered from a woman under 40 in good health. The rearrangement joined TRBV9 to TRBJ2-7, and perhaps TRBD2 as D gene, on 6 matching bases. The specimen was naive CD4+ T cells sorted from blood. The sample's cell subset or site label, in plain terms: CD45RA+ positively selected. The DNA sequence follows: TGTGCCAGCAGCCTCGGGATGATGGGGGGTTACGAGCAGTACTTC. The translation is CASSLGMMGGYEQYF.